The clone carrying this TCR beta chain has at least ten counts. These data come from a study of T-cell memory formation after mild COVID-19. The CDR3 totals 13 residues. Germline V lookup: CDR1 MNHEY, CDR2 SMNVEV (reference sequence). V was trimmed by 10 bases and J by 2 bases, leaving 13 bases between them. TCRdb reanalysed the 5' RACE reads using MiXCR and keeps one entry per CDR3 protein. The sample holds more than 250,000 distinct CDR3 sequences, 16% seen once. The gene calls are TRBV27 and TRBJ2-3, with D possibly matching TRBD2 (6 bases). This receptor was taken from a young man who had mild COVID-19 (a few samples of this study predate the infection). Cell type and time point are not known. What was sequenced was PBMCs or a T cell subset sorted from them (not recorded which). The CDR3 loop is CATAGRNTDTQYF. The CDR3 DNA reads as TGTGCCACCGCGGGGAGAAACACAGATACGCAGTATTTT.